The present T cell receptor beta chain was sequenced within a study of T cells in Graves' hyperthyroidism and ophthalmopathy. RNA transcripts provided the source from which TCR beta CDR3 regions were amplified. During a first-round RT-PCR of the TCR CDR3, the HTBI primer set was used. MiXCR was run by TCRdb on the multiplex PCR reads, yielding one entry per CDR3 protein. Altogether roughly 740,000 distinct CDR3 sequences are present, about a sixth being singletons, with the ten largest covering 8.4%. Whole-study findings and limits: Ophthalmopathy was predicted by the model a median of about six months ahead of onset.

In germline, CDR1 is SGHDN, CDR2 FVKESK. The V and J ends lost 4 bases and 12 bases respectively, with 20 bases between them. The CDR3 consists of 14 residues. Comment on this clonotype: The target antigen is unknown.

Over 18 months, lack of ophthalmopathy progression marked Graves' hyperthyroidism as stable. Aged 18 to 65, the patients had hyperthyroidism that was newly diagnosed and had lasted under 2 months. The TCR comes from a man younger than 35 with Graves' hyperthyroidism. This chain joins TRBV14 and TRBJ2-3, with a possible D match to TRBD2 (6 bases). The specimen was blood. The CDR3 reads CASSRFATSGEQYF. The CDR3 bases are TGTGCCAGCAGCCGCTTCGCGACTAGTGGAGAACAGTATTTT. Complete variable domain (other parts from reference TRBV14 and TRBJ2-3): EAGVTQFPSHSVIEKGQTVTLRCDPISGHDNLYWYRRVMGKEIKFLLHFVKESKQDESGMPNNRFLAERTGGTYSTLKVQPAELEDSGVYFCASSRFATSGEQYFGPGTRLTVL.